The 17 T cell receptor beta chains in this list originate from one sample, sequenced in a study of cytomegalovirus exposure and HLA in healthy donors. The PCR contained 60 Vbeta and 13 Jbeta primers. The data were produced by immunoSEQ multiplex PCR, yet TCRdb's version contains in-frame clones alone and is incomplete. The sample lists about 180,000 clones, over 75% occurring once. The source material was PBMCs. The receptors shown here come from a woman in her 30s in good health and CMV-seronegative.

For the CDR3, the DNA is TGTGCCAGCAGTGAACTGGGAGGCCTCCCGGGAAACTATGGCTACACCTTC. Translating it yields CASSELGGLPGNYGYTF. The V and J genes are TRBV6-1 and TRBJ1-2; D is undetermined. V shed 2 bases and J shed 2 bases, with 18 bases lying between them. CDR3 length: 17 residues. Germline V CDR1 and CDR2: MNHNS, SASEGT.

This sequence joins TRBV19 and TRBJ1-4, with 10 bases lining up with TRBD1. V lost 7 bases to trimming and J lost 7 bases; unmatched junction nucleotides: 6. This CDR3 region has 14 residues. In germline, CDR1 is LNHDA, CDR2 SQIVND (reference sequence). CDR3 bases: TGTGCCAGTACCGACAGGGGGCGCGTTGAAAAACTGTTTTTT. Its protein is CASTDRGRVEKLFF. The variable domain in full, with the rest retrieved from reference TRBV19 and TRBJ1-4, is DGGITQSPKYLFRKEGQNVTLSCEQNLNHDAMYWYRQDPGQGLRLIYYSQIVNDFQKGDIAEGYSVSREKKESFPLTVTSAQKNPTAFYLCASTDRGRVEKLFFGSGTQLSVL.

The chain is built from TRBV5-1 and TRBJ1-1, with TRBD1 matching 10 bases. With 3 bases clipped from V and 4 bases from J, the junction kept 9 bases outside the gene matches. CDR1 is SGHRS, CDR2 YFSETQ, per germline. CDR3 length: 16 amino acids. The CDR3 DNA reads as TGCGCCAGCAGCTCCCCGGGACAGGGGAGGGGCACTGAAGCTTTCTTT. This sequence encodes CASSSPGQGRGTEAFF.

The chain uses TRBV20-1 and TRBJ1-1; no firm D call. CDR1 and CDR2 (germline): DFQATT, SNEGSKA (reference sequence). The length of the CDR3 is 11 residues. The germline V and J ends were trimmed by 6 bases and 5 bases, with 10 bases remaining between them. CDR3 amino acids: CSAGSSTEAFF. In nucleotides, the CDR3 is TGCAGTGCGGGCAGTTCGACTGAAGCTTTCTTT.

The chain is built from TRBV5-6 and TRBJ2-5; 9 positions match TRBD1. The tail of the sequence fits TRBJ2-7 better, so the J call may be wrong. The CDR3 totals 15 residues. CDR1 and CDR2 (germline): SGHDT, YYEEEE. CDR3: CASSQRDRDSSEQYF. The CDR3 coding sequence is TGTGCCAGCAGCCAGCGGGACAGGGATTCGAGCGAGCAGTACTTC.

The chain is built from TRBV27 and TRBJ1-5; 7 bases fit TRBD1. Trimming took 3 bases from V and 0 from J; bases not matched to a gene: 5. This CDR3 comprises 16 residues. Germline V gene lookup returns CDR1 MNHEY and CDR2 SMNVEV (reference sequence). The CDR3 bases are TGTGCCAGCAGTTTCACAGGGGCGTATAGCAATCAGCCCCAGCATTTT. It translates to CASSFTGAYSNQPQHF.

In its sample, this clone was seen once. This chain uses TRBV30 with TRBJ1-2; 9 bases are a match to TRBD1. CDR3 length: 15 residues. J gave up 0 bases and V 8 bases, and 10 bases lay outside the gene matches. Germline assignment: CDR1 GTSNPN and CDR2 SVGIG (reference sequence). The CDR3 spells CATGAGTGTNYGYTF. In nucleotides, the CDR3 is TGTGCCACCGGGGCGGGGACAGGGACTAACTATGGCTACACCTTC.

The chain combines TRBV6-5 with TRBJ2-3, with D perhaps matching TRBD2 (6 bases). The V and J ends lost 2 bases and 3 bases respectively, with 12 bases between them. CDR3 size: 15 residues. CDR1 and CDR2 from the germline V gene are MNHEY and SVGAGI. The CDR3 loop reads CASSYVEGGTDTQYF. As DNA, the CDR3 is TGTGCCAGCAGTTACGTGGAGGGTGGGACAGATACGCAGTATTTT.

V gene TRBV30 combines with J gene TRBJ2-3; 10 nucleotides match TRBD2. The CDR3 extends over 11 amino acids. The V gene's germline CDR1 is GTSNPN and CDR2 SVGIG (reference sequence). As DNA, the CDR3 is TGTACTAGCGGGGAGTTAGATACGCAGTATTTT. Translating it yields CTSGELDTQYF.

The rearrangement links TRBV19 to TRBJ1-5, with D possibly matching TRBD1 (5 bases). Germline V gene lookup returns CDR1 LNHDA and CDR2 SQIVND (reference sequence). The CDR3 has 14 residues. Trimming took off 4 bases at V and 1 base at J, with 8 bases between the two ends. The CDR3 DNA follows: TGTGCCAGTAGTAGAAGGGGCAGCAATCAGCCCCAGCATTTT. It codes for CASSRRGSNQPQHF.

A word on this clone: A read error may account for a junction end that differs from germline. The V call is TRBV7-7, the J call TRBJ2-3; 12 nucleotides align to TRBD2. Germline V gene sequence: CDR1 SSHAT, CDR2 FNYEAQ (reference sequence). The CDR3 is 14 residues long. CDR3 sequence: CASSPGTSGDTQYF. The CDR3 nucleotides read TGTGCTAGCAGCCCAGGGACTAGCGGGGATACGCAGTATTTT. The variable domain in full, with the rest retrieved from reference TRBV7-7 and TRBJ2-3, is GAGVSQSPRYKVTKRGQDVTLRCDPISSHATLYWYQQALGQGPEFLTYFNYEAQPDKSGLPSDRFSAERPEGSISTLTIQRTEQRDSAMYRCASSPGTSGDTQYFGPGTRLTVL.

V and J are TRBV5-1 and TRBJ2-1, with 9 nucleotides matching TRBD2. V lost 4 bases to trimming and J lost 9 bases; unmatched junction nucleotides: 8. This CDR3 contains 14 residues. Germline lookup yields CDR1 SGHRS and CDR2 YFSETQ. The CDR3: CASSPRLAGSEQFF. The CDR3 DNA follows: TGCGCCAGCAGCCCTCGGCTAGCGGGGAGTGAGCAGTTCTTC.

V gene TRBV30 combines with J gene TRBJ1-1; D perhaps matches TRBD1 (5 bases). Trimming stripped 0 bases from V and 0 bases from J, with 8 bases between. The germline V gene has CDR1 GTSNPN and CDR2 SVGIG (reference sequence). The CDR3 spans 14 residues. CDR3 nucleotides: TGTGCCTGGAGTGTACCAGGGATGAACACTGAAGCTTTCTTT. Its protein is CAWSVPGMNTEAFF.

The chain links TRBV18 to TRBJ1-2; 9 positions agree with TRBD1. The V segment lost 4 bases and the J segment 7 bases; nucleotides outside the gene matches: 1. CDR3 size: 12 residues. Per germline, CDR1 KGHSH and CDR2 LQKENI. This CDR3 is CASSLDRGGYTF. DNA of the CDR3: TGTGCCAGCTCACTGGACAGGGGTGGCTACACCTTC.

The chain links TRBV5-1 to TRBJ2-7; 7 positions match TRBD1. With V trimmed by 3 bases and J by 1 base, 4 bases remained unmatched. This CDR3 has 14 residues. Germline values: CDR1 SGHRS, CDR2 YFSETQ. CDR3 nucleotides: TGCGCCAGCAGCTCCCGACAGGGATCCTACGAGCAGTACTTC. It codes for CASSSRQGSYEQYF.

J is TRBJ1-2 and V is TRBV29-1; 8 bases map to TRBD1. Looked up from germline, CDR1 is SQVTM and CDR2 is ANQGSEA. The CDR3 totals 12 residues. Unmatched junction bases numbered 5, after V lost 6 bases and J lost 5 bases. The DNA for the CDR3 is TGCAGCGTCAACACAGGGGGGTATGGCTACACCTTC. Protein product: CSVNTGGYGYTF.

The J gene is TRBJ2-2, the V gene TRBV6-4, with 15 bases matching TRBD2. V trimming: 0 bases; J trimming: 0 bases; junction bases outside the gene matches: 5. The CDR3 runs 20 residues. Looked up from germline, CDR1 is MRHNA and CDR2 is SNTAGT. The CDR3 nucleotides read TGTGCCAGCAGTGACTCGGGACTAGCGGGGGGTCAATCGAACACCGGGGAGCTGTTTTTT. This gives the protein CASSDSGLAGGQSNTGELFF.